What follows are 11 T cell receptor beta chains derived from one specimen sequenced in a study of breast tumors, draining lymph nodes, adjacent tissues. The lymph nodes were axillary draining lymph nodes from breast cancer patients. From the multiplex PCR reads, TCRdb called clonotypes with MiXCR, one entry per CDR3 protein. The sample holds approximately 300,000 distinct CDR3 sequences, 30% seen once. Sequenced sample: axillary lymph node tissue. These receptors were taken from a female donor with breast cancer. Some clones in this sample may be carry-over from other donors' samples.

This clonotype was detected ten times or more. The chain has TRBV5-1 and TRBJ2-3; no clear D gene. Germline V CDR1 and CDR2: SGHRS, YFSETQ. Trimming took off 0 bases at V and 4 bases at J, with 9 bases between the two ends. This CDR3 spans 14 amino acids. CDR3 loop: CASSLEPAADTQYF. CDR3 sequence (DNA): TGCGCCAGCAGCTTGGAGCCGGCAGCAGATACGCAGTATTTT. The whole variable domain, remainder taken from reference TRBV5-1 and TRBJ2-3, is KAGVTQTPRYLIKTRGQQVTLSCSPISGHRSVSWYQQTPGQGLQFLFEYFSETQRNKGNFPGRFSGRQFSNSRSEMNVSTLELGDSALYLCASSLEPAADTQYFGPGTRLTVL.

The table lists this clonotype with many counts. The rearrangement links TRBV6-5 to TRBJ2-7; 7 bases fit TRBD1. V was pared by 6 bases and J by 4 bases, with 9 bases of the junction left unmatched. The CDR3 length is 14 residues. CDR1 and CDR2 from the germline V gene are MNHEY and SVGAGI. The CDR3 here is CASSRTGRWYEQYF. Written as DNA, the CDR3 is TGTGCCAGCAGCCGGACAGGAAGATGGTACGAGCAGTACTTC.

Comment on this clonotype: An end of the junction differs from the germline gene, which may be a read error. The V gene is TRBV5-1, the J gene TRBJ1-3; D not certain. CDR1 SGHRS and CDR2 YFSETQ come from the germline V gene. The CDR3 has 15 amino acids. Here the CDR3 reads CASSSLQSSGNTIYF. CDR3 coding DNA: TGCGCCAGCAGCTCGCTCCAGTCCTCTGGCAACACCATATATTTT.

The sample holds many counts of this clonotype. V is TRBV6-5 and J is TRBJ2-3, with 9 bases that match TRBD1. J was trimmed by 1 base and V by 4 bases; bases with no gene match: 3. Germline loops: CDR1 MNHEY, CDR2 SVGAGI. This CDR3 has 15 residues. The CDR3 DNA reads as TGTGCCAGCAGTTTCAGGGACAGGGGCACAGATACGCAGTATTTT. Protein product: CASSFRDRGTDTQYF.

This clonotype was found many times. V usage is TRBV12-3 or TRBV12-4 and J usage is TRBJ2-2, with D unresolved. The CDR3 sequence is 14 residues long. V lost 4 bases, J lost 6 bases, and 12 bases lay in between. CDR3 region: CASSSFEDAGELFF. Written as DNA, the CDR3 is TGTGCCAGCAGTTCCTTCGAGGACGCCGGGGAGCTGTTTTTT.

The chain employs TRBV25-1 and TRBJ2-1, with 8 bases matching TRBD2. The germline gives CDR1 MGHDK, CDR2 SYGVNS. This CDR3 is 13 amino acids long. This CDR3 reads CARGLANYNEQFF. As DNA, the CDR3 is TGTGCTAGAGGACTAGCTAATTACAATGAGCAGTTCTTC.

In its sample, this clonotype was seen many times. This chain joins TRBV20-1 and TRBJ2-3; either TRBD1 or TRBD2 may fit D (5 bases each). CDR1 DFQATT and CDR2 SNEGSKA come from the germline V gene (reference sequence). The length of the CDR3 is 15 residues. Deletions cut 2 bases from V and 4 bases from J, with 16 bases between. This CDR3 reads CSARTGTTRADTQYF. CDR3 sequence (DNA): TGCAGTGCTAGAACTGGGACGACTCGGGCAGATACGCAGTATTTT.

V and J are TRBV15 and TRBJ1-2; D is undetermined. Trimming took off 1 base at V and 0 bases at J, with 9 bases between the two ends. This CDR3 has 15 amino acids. CDR1 LNHNV and CDR2 YYDKDF come from the germline V gene (reference sequence). The CDR3 bases are TGTGCCACCAGCAGAGCAAGGTTAGCTAACTATGGCTACACCTTC. As protein: CATSRARLANYGYTF.

The J gene is TRBJ1-2, the V gene TRBV9; 9 positions agree with TRBD1. The junction had 10 bases not matched to a gene; V was cut back by 0 bases and J by 7 bases. The CDR3 totals 16 residues. Germline loops: CDR1 SGDLS, CDR2 YYNGEE. The CDR3 region has the DNA TGTGCCAGCAGCGTAGCTCGGGACAGGGCTTGGGTTGGCTACACCTTC. This gives the protein CASSVARDRAWVGYTF.

This clonotype was counted between two and nine times. The chain employs TRBV12-3 or TRBV12-4 and TRBJ2-1; D is perhaps TRBD1 or TRBD2 (6 bases each). V was clipped by 2 bases and J by 7 bases, with 18 bases between them. CDR3 size: 16 residues. CDR3 DNA: TGTGCCAGCAGTTTAAGGGGGACTGGGGCCGCGAATGAGCAGTTCTTC. Translating gives CASSLRGTGAANEQFF.

The J gene is TRBJ1-5, the V gene TRBV12-3 or TRBV12-4; D remains ambiguous. CDR3 length: 11 residues. V lost 6 bases and J 11 bases, leaving 11 bases between the germline ends. The CDR3: CASSQGETQHF. CDR3 sequence (DNA): TGTGCCAGCAGCCAAGGAGAGACCCAGCATTTT.